The 7 T cell receptor beta chains presented below share a single source sample, sequenced in a study of blood T cell repertoires in COVID-19. Profiled with immunoSEQ multiplex PCR; TCRdb holds only in-frame clones, not every one. The sample consists of around 60,000 clones, 80% to 95% of them appearing once. Sequenced: peripheral blood. The source is a woman of 80 years or more with active COVID-19.

CDR3 DNA sequence: TGTGCCAGCTCACCAGGGACAGGGTCCGCCTACGAGCAGTACGTC. It translates to CASSPGTGSAYEQYV. J is TRBJ2-7 and V is TRBV18; 9 bases are shared with TRBD1. Trimming at V came to 2 bases and at J to 2 bases, leaving 4 bases not matched to a gene. The V gene's germline CDR1 is KGHSH and CDR2 LQKENI. The CDR3 is 15 amino acids.

This CDR3 is CASSLNLGTPNEQFF. The CDR3 DNA sequence: TGCGCCAGCAGCTTAAATCTGGGGACACCCAATGAGCAGTTCTTC. V usage is TRBV5-1 and J usage is TRBJ2-1, with D possibly matching TRBD1 (6 bases). Trimming cost V 2 bases and J 6 bases, with 15 bases left between them. This CDR3 spans 15 amino acids. Germline V CDR1 and CDR2: SGHRS, YFSETQ.

This clone showed up just once. Different DNA sequences within this sample yield the same CDR3. This sequence joins TRBV5-1 and TRBJ2-1, with 10 bases that match TRBD1. After removal of 4 bases from V and 7 bases from J, the junction contained 2 bases not matched to a gene. CDR1 and CDR2 (germline): SGHRS, YFSETQ. The CDR3 totals 13 residues. The CDR3: CASSLDRGNEQFF. In nucleotides, the CDR3 is TGCGCCAGCAGCCTGGACAGGGGGAATGAGCAGTTCTTC.

V and J are TRBV15 and TRBJ2-2, with 9 bases identical to TRBD1. Unmatched junction bases numbered 12, after V lost 7 bases and J lost 6 bases. CDR3 length: 16 residues. Per germline, CDR1 LNHNV and CDR2 YYDKDF (reference sequence). Here the CDR3 DNA reads TGTGCCACCAACAAGCGACCGAGGGACAGGGCCGGGGAGCTGTTTTTT. Its translation: CATNKRPRDRAGELFF.

The chain uses TRBV24-1 and TRBJ2-7; 8 nucleotides line up with TRBD2. From germline, CDR1 is KGHDR and CDR2 SFDVKD. With V trimmed by 4 bases and J by 7 bases, 8 bases remained unmatched. The CDR3 has 14 amino acids. The CDR3 here is CATSESSGSYEQYF. CDR3 in DNA: TGTGCCACCAGTGAGTCGAGCGGGAGTTATGAGCAGTACTTC.

The chain combines TRBV28 with TRBJ1-5, with 7 bases that match TRBD1. With V trimmed by 5 bases and J by 6 bases, 7 bases remained unmatched. The germline gives CDR1 MDHEN, CDR2 SYDVKM. The CDR3 spans 14 residues. CDR3 region: CASSQGGETQPQHF. The CDR3 nucleotides are TGTGCCAGCAGTCAAGGGGGCGAAACTCAGCCCCAGCATTTT. The whole variable domain, filled in from reference TRBV28 and TRBJ1-5, reads DVKVTQSSRYLVKRTGEKVFLECVQDMDHENMFWYRQDPGLGLRLIYFSYDVKMKEKGDIPEGYSVSREKKERFSLILESASTNQTSMYLCASSQGGETQPQHFGDGTRLSIL.

This rearrangement joins TRBV29-1 to TRBJ2-5; 11 bases line up with TRBD1. Unmatched junction bases numbered 4, after V lost 8 bases and J lost 2 bases. This CDR3 has 13 residues. Germline V gene sequence: CDR1 SQVTM, CDR2 ANQGSEA. The CDR3: CSLRDRGQETQYF. Written as DNA, the CDR3 is TGCAGCCTCCGGGACAGGGGGCAAGAGACCCAGTACTTC. The whole variable domain, filled in from reference TRBV29-1 and TRBJ2-5, reads SAVISQKPSRDICQRGTSLTIQCQVDSQVTMMFWYRQQPGQSLTLIATANQGSEATYESGFVIDKFPISRPNLTFSTLTVSNMSPEDSSIYLCSLRDRGQETQYFGPGTRLLVL.